The next 29 T cell receptor beta chains were all read from a single sample in a study of human T cells and chemical hapten exposure (dated by TCRdb to the early 2020s). This specimen's time point label, per the study, means: patch test 1, 2 weeks after DPC sensitization. The treatment or condition label here, explained by the study, means: therapeutic diphenylcyclopropenone sensitization with weekly scalp DPC. To prepare the library, RACE was applied. The sample was run on a NextSeq 500. TCRdb reworked the public reads: Q25 trimming with fastp, MiXCR clone assembly, productive beta chains retained. Each entry merges the rows of one CDR3 protein and shows their most common DNA and genes. This sample gives around 380,000 distinct CDR3 sequences in total; approximately 4.4% of them show up just once. The leading ten clones occupy around 2% of the sample. Sequenced material: whole blood, taken in connection with sensitization to the hapten diphenylcyclopropenone (DPC). The receptors here all came from a woman between 45 and 60 years old with alopecia areata. Some clones in this sample may be carry-over from other donors' samples.

This clonotype was seen ten or more times. The CDR3 region is CSARDRSRGYTF. For the CDR3, the DNA is TGCAGTGCTAGGGATCGGTCTCGTGGCTACACCTTC. V gene TRBV20-1 combines with J gene TRBJ1-2; no clear D gene. Deletions cut 3 bases from V and 7 bases from J, with 12 bases between. The CDR3 loop spans 12 amino acids. Germline CDR1 reads DFQATT; CDR2 reads SNEGSKA (reference sequence).

DNA for the CDR3: TGTGCCAGCAGTTACTCGAGGGCGGTCAAACCCACCTCCGAGCAGTACTTC. Its protein is CASSYSRAVKPTSEQYF. The chain recombines TRBV6-5 with TRBJ2-7, with D tentatively TRBD2 (5 bases). Trimming stripped 0 bases from V and 6 bases from J, with 21 bases between. Germline assignment: CDR1 MNHEY and CDR2 SVGAGI. The CDR3 sequence is 17 residues long.

This clonotype was seen a handful of times. This chain uses TRBV6-1 with TRBJ1-5; D remains unclear. The CDR3 sequence is 14 residues long. Germline assignment: CDR1 MNHNS and CDR2 SASEGT. The V gene lost 4 bases and the J gene lost 3 bases, with 10 bases spanning the gap. The CDR3 sequence is CASSGRTPNQPQHF. The CDR3 coding sequence is TGTGCCAGCAGTGGCAGGACCCCCAATCAGCCCCAGCATTTT.

This clonotype has ten or more counts. The chain joins TRBV5-1 to TRBJ1-6, with TRBD1 matching 10 bases. Germline V gene data show CDR1 as SGHRS and CDR2 as YFSETQ. V shed 4 bases, J shed 8 bases, and the junction held 3 bases outside the gene matches. The CDR3 loop spans 14 amino acids. CDR3 coding DNA: TGCGCCAGCAGCAGAGGACAGGGGGATTCACCCCTCCACTTT. Translated: CASSRGQGDSPLHF.

The CDR3 is CASSFGGSPYEQYF. CDR3 DNA: TGTGCCAGCAGCTTTGGCGGGAGCCCCTACGAGCAGTACTTC. The rearrangement joins TRBV5-6 to TRBJ2-7; 7 bases agree with TRBD2. Looked up from germline, CDR1 is SGHDT and CDR2 is YYEEEE. Losses at the gene ends were 2 bases for V and 2 bases for J; bases not matched to a gene: 4. The CDR3 loop spans 14 amino acids.

V usage is TRBV12-3 or TRBV12-4 and J usage is TRBJ1-1, with D possibly matching TRBD1 (5 bases). The CDR3 contains 13 residues. V shed 11 bases and J shed 0 bases, with 13 bases lying between them. CDR3 DNA: TGTGCCCGCCCCCAGGACATGAACACTGAAGCTTTCTTT. It codes for CARPQDMNTEAFF.

The sample holds many counts of this clonotype. This chain uses TRBV28 with TRBJ1-2, with 10 nucleotides matching TRBD1. Germline CDR1 is MDHEN and CDR2 is SYDVKM. This CDR3 is built from 15 residues. V dropped 4 bases and J dropped 5; count of bases not matched to a gene: 7. The CDR3 DNA reads TGTGCCAGCAGTTCCCGGGACAGGGGAAGTTATGGCTACACCTTC. It codes for CASSSRDRGSYGYTF.

The chain joins TRBV19 to TRBJ2-7; 7 positions match TRBD2. This CDR3 is 13 amino acids long. The germline CDR1 and CDR2 sequences are LNHDA and SQIVND (reference sequence). The V and J ends lost 3 bases and 4 bases, in that order; junction bases with no gene match: 3. The DNA of the CDR3 is TGTGCCAGTAGTATCAGGGAGGGGTACGAGCAGTACTTC. It is translated as CASSIREGYEQYF.

This chain connects TRBV4-2 to TRBJ2-2, with 7 bases lining up with TRBD1. Germline CDR1 and CDR2: LGHNA and YNFKEQ. V lost 0 bases, J lost 3 bases, and 4 bases stayed unmatched. CDR3 length: 16 residues. The CDR3 spells CASSQDEGADTGELFF. The CDR3 nucleotides are TGTGCCAGCAGCCAAGATGAGGGGGCCGACACCGGGGAGCTGTTTTTT.

This chain joins TRBV7-2 and TRBJ1-1, with a weak D call TRBD1 (5 bases). This CDR3 comprises 12 residues. Germline assignment: CDR1 SGHTA and CDR2 FQGNSA. V was clipped by 1 base and J by 12 bases, with 12 bases between them. The CDR3 sequence: CASSLGGGEPFF. The CDR3 DNA sequence: TGTGCCAGCAGCTTAGGGGGCGGGGAACCTTTCTTT.

In its sample, this clonotype was seen many times. The CDR3 bases are TGCAGTGCTAGAGATGACGGGGGGCGCACTGAAGCTTTCTTT. This encodes CSARDDGGRTEAFF. The chain carries TRBV20-1 and TRBJ1-1; D is perhaps TRBD1 (6 bases). Germline CDR1 DFQATT, CDR2 SNEGSKA (reference sequence). This CDR3 spans 14 amino acids. Between the trimmed V and J ends, which lost 0 bases and 4 bases, there was a span of 12 bases.

This clonotype was detected a few times. J is TRBJ2-5 and V is TRBV5-1; D is unclear. From germline, CDR1 is SGHRS and CDR2 YFSETQ. Trimming took 0 bases from V and 2 from J, leaving 8 bases between them. The CDR3 sequence is 14 residues long. CDR3 in amino acids: CASSLGNRQETQYF. The CDR3 region has the DNA TGCGCCAGCAGCTTGGGGAACAGACAAGAGACCCAGTACTTC.

With regard to this clonotype: This may come from a read error, since a much larger clone is one base off. The chain is built from TRBV28 and TRBJ2-7, with unresolved D. This CDR3 spans 12 amino acids. Germline CDR1 and CDR2: MDHEN and SYDVKM. CDR3 nucleotides: TGTACCAGCAGTTTAAAGGGCTACGAGCAGTACTTC. This gives the protein CTSSLKGYEQYF.

This clonotype was seen many times. The rearrangement links TRBV6-2 or TRBV6-3 to TRBJ2-1; D is perhaps TRBD2 (6 bases). CDR3 length equals 15 residues. CDR1 MNHEY and CDR2 SVGEGT come from the germline V gene. V was pared by 7 bases and J by 3 bases, with 16 bases between. The DNA for the CDR3 is TGTGCCAGCACCCTCTCGGGCGGGGTCTACAATGAGCAGTTCTTC. Protein product: CASTLSGGVYNEQFF.

This clonotype was detected many times. The V call is TRBV5-1, the J call TRBJ2-7; 10 bases fit TRBD2. Unmatched junction bases numbered 7, after V lost 3 bases and J lost 7 bases. The CDR3 spans 14 residues. Germline assignment: CDR1 SGHRS and CDR2 YFSETQ. CDR3 in DNA: TGCGCCAGCAGCTCTAGCGGGGGCTCCCTTGAGCAGTACTTC. Residues: CASSSSGGSLEQYF.

This clonotype was detected many times. The chain couples TRBV9 to TRBJ2-7; a possible D gene is TRBD1 (7 bases). This CDR3 is 14 amino acids long. V lost 4 bases, J lost 2 bases, and 13 bases lay in between. CDR1 SGDLS and CDR2 YYNGEE come from the germline V gene. DNA of the CDR3: TGTGCCAGCAGCCCGCGGGACAGAACCTACGAGCAGTACTTC. This translates into CASSPRDRTYEQYF.

This clonotype was counted ten times or more. V and J are TRBV6-5 and TRBJ1-4, with D tentatively TRBD1 (5 bases). Germline V gives CDR1 MNHEY, CDR2 SVGAGI. The CDR3 totals 14 residues. V was trimmed by 2 bases and J by 2 bases, leaving 6 bases between them. For the CDR3, the DNA is TGTGCCAGCAGTTACGGGGGGACTAATGAAAAACTGTTTTTT. Translating gives CASSYGGTNEKLFF.

This clonotype was recorded a few times. The rearrangement links TRBV7-8 to TRBJ2-3, with TRBD2 identical over 8 bases. This CDR3 region has 16 residues. In germline, CDR1 is SGHVS, CDR2 FQNEAQ. Trimming cost V 5 bases and J 1 base; bases outside gene matches: 8. CDR3 nucleotides: TGTGCCAGCAGCGAACATCAACTAGCGGGCACAGATACGCAGTATTTT. Its protein is CASSEHQLAGTDTQYF.

The CDR3 bases are TGTGCCAGCAGTTTAGGGCTGGGACAGTTGTACACTGAAGCTTTCTTT. This gives the protein CASSLGLGQLYTEAFF. The V and J genes are TRBV28 and TRBJ1-1, with TRBD1 matching 7 bases. The V gene end was trimmed by 2 bases and the J gene end by 3 bases; junction bases not matched to a gene: 9. The CDR3 runs 16 residues. The germline V gene has CDR1 MDHEN and CDR2 SYDVKM.

This clonotype has a count of ten or more. CDR3 nucleotides: TGCGCCAGCAGCCCCGGGACTAGTGCAGAGACCCAGTACTTC. Its protein is CASSPGTSAETQYF. The chain is built from TRBV5-1 and TRBJ2-5; 8 bases map to TRBD2. CDR3 length: 14 residues. From germline, CDR1 is SGHRS and CDR2 YFSETQ. Trimming took 4 bases from V and 4 from J; bases not matched to a gene: 6.

This clonotype was counted many times. The chain recombines TRBV3-1 with TRBJ1-5; maybe TRBD1 (5 bases). This CDR3 comprises 17 residues. V gave up 0 bases and J gave up 6 bases, with 18 bases separating them. Germline CDR1 LGHDT, CDR2 YNNKEL (reference sequence). Written as DNA, the CDR3 is TGTGCCAGCAGCCAAGATAGGGTGTTGAGGGGTGGTCAGCCCCAGCATTTT. Protein product: CASSQDRVLRGGQPQHF.

This clonotype has just a few counts. The chain couples TRBV9 to TRBJ2-3; the match to TRBD2 covers 16 bases. The J segment lost 3 bases and the V segment lost 3 bases, leaving 10 bases of the junction unmatched. The CDR3 is made up of 19 amino acids. Germline lookup yields CDR1 SGDLS and CDR2 YYNGEE. The CDR3 region is CASSAIGTSGRAGTDTQYF. In DNA form, the CDR3 reads TGTGCCAGCAGCGCGATAGGGACTAGCGGGAGGGCCGGAACAGATACGCAGTATTTT.

There are many counts of this clonotype. The CDR3 coding sequence is TGTGCCAGCAGCCGGGACAGGCTAGCCGAGCAGTACTTC. Protein: CASSRDRLAEQYF. The chain recombines TRBV7-2 with TRBJ2-7; 8 bases line up with TRBD1. Germline V CDR1 and CDR2: SGHTA, FQGNSA. Trimming cost V 5 bases and J 6 bases; bases outside gene matches: 6. CDR3 length: 13 amino acids.

The chain carries TRBV9 and TRBJ1-6; possible D gene TRBD1, 5 bases. The CDR3 has 15 amino acids. Germline V gene lookup returns CDR1 SGDLS and CDR2 YYNGEE. With 2 bases removed from V and 10 bases from J, the gap between germline ends came to 16 bases. In DNA, the CDR3 is TGTGCCAGCAGCGTGGATGGGGGTCTCGGGTCACCCCTCCACTTT. Translated: CASSVDGGLGSPLHF.

This clonotype was seen many times. This chain joins TRBV11-3 and TRBJ2-7, with 10 positions matching TRBD1. The CDR3 spans 15 residues. CDR1 is SGHNT, CDR2 YENEEA, per germline. Trimming at V came to 1 base and at J to 6 bases, leaving 6 bases not matched to a gene. CDR3 region: CASSLGGTGETEQYF. In DNA, the CDR3 is TGTGCCAGCAGCTTAGGTGGGACAGGGGAGACCGAGCAGTACTTC. The full variable domain, in which reference TRBV11-3 and TRBJ2-7 provide the parts outside the CDR3, is EAGVVQSPRYKIIEKKQPVAFWCNPISGHNTLYWYLQNLGQGPELLIRYENEEAVDDSQLPKDRFSAERLKGVDSTLKIQPAELGDSAVYLCASSLGGTGETEQYFGPGTRLTVT.

This clonotype was recorded only once. The rearrangement links TRBV30 to TRBJ1-1; no firm D call. Germline V gives CDR1 GTSNPN, CDR2 SVGIG (reference sequence). The V end lost 4 bases, the J end lost 5 bases, and 8 bases lay between the germline ends. This CDR3 region has 11 residues. The CDR3 region has the DNA TGTGCCTGGACTCCTACGACTGAAGCTTTCTTT. Translated, it gives CAWTPTTEAFF.

The rearrangement joins TRBV5-1 to TRBJ2-7; 13 nucleotides agree with TRBD2. The V gene end was trimmed by 3 bases and the J gene end by 3 bases; junction bases not matched to a gene: 6. Germline CDR1 reads SGHRS; CDR2 reads YFSETQ. The CDR3 has 16 amino acids. CDR3 in DNA: TGCGCCAGCAGCTCATGGACTAGCGGGGGCCTCTACGAGCAGTACTTC. This codes for CASSSWTSGGLYEQYF.

This clonotype was observed a few times. The chain links TRBV7-8 to TRBJ2-7; tentative D call: TRBD1 (6 bases). Germline-derived CDR1 and CDR2 are SGHVS and FQNEAQ. The CDR3 sequence is 15 residues long. Deletions cut 6 bases from V and 4 bases from J, with 19 bases between. The CDR3 reads CASRFRDIGSYEQYF. The CDR3 coding sequence is TGTGCCAGCAGATTCCGGGACATTGGTTCATACGAGCAGTACTTC.

This clonotype was counted only a few times. This chain joins TRBV7-9 and TRBJ2-2; D is possibly TRBD2 (6 bases). The germline CDR1 and CDR2 sequences are SEHNR and FQNEAQ (reference sequence). V was cut by 6 bases and J by 2 bases, with 13 bases left in between. CDR3 size: 15 residues. CDR3 coding DNA: TGTGCCAGCAGACCTACTAGCCGCAACACCGGGGAGCTGTTTTTT. Its translation: CASRPTSRNTGELFF.